These 10 T cell receptor beta chains share one sample of origin, sequenced in a study of identifying expanded T cells in peripheral blood. Repertoires were generated with immunoSEQ multiplex PCR, while TCRdb's copy carries only in-frame clones and drops some. The sample consists of about 78,000 clones, more than 75% of them appearing once. The source material was blood. The receptors stem from a person aged 18 to 70 in good health.

The chain couples TRBV2 to TRBJ1-5; 8 bases are shared with TRBD1. Losses at the gene ends were 4 bases for V and 3 bases for J; bases not matched to a gene: 8. The CDR3 runs to 16 residues. Germline CDR1 and CDR2: SNHLY and FYNNEI. CDR3 sequence (DNA): TGTGCCAGCAGTGCGGGCAGGGGGCTTGACAATCAGCCCCAGCATTTT. This codes for CASSAGRGLDNQPQHF.

The chain carries TRBV4-3 and TRBJ1-5; D gene unclear. V dropped 1 base and J dropped 0 bases, with 7 bases sitting between them. The CDR3 length is 15 residues. Germline CDR1 is LGHNA and CDR2 is YSLEER. The CDR3, as DNA: TGCGCCAGCAGCCAAGGTCGGGTTAGCAATCAGCCCCAGCATTTT. Encoded protein: CASSQGRVSNQPQHF.

The chain uses TRBV19 and TRBJ1-6, with D unclear. Deletions cut 6 bases from V and 6 bases from J, with 12 bases between. Germline CDR1 is LNHDA and CDR2 is SQIVND (reference sequence). The CDR3 runs 14 residues. CDR3 sequence reads: CASSPGTGNSPLHF. CDR3 bases: TGTGCCAGTAGCCCGGGTACGGGTAATTCACCCCTCCACTTT. Looking up the rest from reference TRBV19 and TRBJ1-6 gives the full variable domain: DGGITQSPKYLFRKEGQNVTLSCEQNLNHDAMYWYRQDPGQGLRLIYYSQIVNDFQKGDIAEGYSVSREKKESFPLTVTSAQKNPTAFYLCASSPGTGNSPLHFGNGTRLTVT.

This chain joins TRBV7-9 and TRBJ2-7; maybe TRBD1 (6 bases). The CDR3 length is 14 residues. Trimming took off 3 bases at V and 6 bases at J, with 15 bases between the two ends. Germline V gene sequence: CDR1 SEHNR, CDR2 FQNEAQ (reference sequence). CDR3 bases: TGTGCCAGCAGCTTCGGCAGGGGCGAGACCGAGCAGTACTTC. Translation: CASSFGRGETEQYF.

The chain uses TRBV18 and TRBJ2-7, with D perhaps matching TRBD1 or TRBD2 (5 bases each). The CDR3 totals 15 residues. Germline V lookup: CDR1 KGHSH, CDR2 LQKENI. Deletions cut 3 bases from V and 5 bases from J, with 17 bases between. The CDR3 here is CASSPAWVGEDEQYF. For the CDR3, the DNA is TGTGCCAGCTCACCTGCTTGGGTGGGGGAAGACGAGCAGTACTTC.

The chain links TRBV5-1 to TRBJ1-1; D perhaps matches TRBD1 (6 bases). The CDR3 totals 14 residues. CDR1 is SGHRS, CDR2 YFSETQ, per germline. The germline V and J ends were trimmed by 6 bases and 1 base, with 13 bases remaining between them. CDR3 nucleotide sequence: TGCGCCAGCAAATACGGGGGGGCGAACACTGAAGCTTTCTTT. The encoded protein is CASKYGGANTEAFF. Looking up the rest from reference TRBV5-1 and TRBJ1-1 gives the full variable domain: KAGVTQTPRYLIKTRGQQVTLSCSPISGHRSVSWYQQTPGQGLQFLFEYFSETQRNKGNFPGRFSGRQFSNSRSEMNVSTLELGDSALYLCASKYGGANTEAFFGQGTRLTVV.

The chain is built from TRBV2 and TRBJ1-1; 7 positions match TRBD1. Germline CDR1 SNHLY, CDR2 FYNNEI. CDR3 length equals 14 residues. The J segment lost 1 base and the V segment lost 8 bases, leaving 7 bases of the junction unmatched. CDR3: CASVRDSPNTEAFF. The CDR3 nucleotides are TGTGCCAGCGTGAGGGACAGCCCGAACACTGAAGCTTTCTTT.

V is TRBV7-2 and J is TRBJ2-1, with D perhaps TRBD2 (6 bases). The CDR3 totals 16 residues. Germline V lookup: CDR1 SGHTA, CDR2 FQGNSA. V gave up 2 bases and J gave up 0 bases, with 11 bases separating them. CDR3 sequence: CASSLRGSSSYNEQFF. The CDR3 DNA follows: TGTGCCAGCAGCTTACGGGGGAGCAGCTCCTACAATGAGCAGTTCTTC.

CDR3 DNA: TGTGCCAGCAGCATTTCCGGGACAGGGCCCTACGAGCAGTACTTC. It codes for CASSISGTGPYEQYF. The chain combines TRBV5-4 with TRBJ2-7, with TRBD1 matching 9 bases. Unmatched junction bases numbered 7, after V lost 4 bases and J lost 2 bases. Germline values: CDR1 SGHNT, CDR2 YYREEE (reference sequence). The CDR3 totals 15 residues.

The chain is built from TRBV27 and TRBJ1-2, with D perhaps TRBD1 (6 bases). The CDR3 consists of 15 residues. CDR1 and CDR2 (germline): MNHEY, SMNVEV (reference sequence). The V gene lost 3 bases and the J gene lost 5 bases, with 16 bases spanning the gap. The CDR3 bases are TGTGCCAGCAGTTTCCTGGGGGGGCTGCCATATGGCTACACCTTC. This translates into CASSFLGGLPYGYTF.